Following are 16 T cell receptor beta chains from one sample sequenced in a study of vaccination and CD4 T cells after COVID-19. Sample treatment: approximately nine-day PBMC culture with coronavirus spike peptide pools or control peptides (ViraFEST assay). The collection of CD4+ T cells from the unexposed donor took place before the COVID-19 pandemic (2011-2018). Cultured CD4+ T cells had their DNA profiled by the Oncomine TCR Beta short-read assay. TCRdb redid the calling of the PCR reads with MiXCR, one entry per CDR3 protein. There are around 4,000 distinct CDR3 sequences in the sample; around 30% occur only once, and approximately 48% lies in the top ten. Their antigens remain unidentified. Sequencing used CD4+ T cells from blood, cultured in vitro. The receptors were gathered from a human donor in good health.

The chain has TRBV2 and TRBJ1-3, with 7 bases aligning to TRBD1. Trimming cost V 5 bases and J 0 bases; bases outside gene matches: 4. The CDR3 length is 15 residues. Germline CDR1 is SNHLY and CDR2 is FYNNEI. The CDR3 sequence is CASSIQGLSGNTIYF. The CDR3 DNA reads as TGTGCCAGCAGTATACAGGGGCTCTCTGGAAACACCATATATTTT.

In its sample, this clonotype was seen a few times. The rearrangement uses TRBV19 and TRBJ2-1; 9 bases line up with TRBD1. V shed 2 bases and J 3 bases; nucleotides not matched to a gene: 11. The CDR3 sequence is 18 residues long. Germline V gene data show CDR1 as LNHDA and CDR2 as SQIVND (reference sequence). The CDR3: CASSINRRGQGYYNEQFF. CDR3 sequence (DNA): TGTGCCAGTAGTATAAATAGGAGGGGACAGGGATACTACAATGAGCAGTTCTTC.

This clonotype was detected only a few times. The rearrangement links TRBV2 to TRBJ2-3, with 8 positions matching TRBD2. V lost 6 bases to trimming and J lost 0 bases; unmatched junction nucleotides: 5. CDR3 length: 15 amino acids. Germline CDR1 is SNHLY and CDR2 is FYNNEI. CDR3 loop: CASRYSGTSTDTQYF. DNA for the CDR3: TGTGCCAGCAGGTATAGCGGGACAAGCACAGATACGCAGTATTTT. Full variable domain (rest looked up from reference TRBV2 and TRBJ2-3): EPEVTQTPSHQVTQMGQEVILRCVPISNHLYFYWYRQILGQKVEFLVSFYNNEISEKSEIFDDQFSVERPDGSNFTLKIRSTKLEDSAMYFCASRYSGTSTDTQYFGPGTRLTVL.

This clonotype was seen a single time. Written as DNA, the CDR3 is TGTGCCAGCTCACCACAGGGGGGACATGAGCAGTTCTTC. It specifies CASSPQGGHEQFF. The chain carries TRBV18 and TRBJ2-1; D is perhaps TRBD1 or TRBD2 (6 bases each). This CDR3 is 13 amino acids long. Between the trimmed V and J ends, which lost 1 base and 8 bases, there was a span of 9 bases. Germline assignment: CDR1 KGHSH and CDR2 LQKENI.

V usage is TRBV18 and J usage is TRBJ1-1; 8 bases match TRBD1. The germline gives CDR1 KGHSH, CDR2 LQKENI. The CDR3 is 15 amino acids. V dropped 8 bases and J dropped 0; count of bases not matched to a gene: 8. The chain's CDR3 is CASRDRSFMNTEAFF. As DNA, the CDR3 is TGTGCCAGCCGGGACAGGAGCTTCATGAACACTGAAGCTTTCTTT.

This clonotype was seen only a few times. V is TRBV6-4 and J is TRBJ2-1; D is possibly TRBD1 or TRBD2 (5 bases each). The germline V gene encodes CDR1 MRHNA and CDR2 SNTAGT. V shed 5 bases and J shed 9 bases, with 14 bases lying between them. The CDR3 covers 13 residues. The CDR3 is CASSYGARGEQFF. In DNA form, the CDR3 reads TGTGCCAGCAGTTACGGGGCTCGGGGTGAGCAGTTCTTC.

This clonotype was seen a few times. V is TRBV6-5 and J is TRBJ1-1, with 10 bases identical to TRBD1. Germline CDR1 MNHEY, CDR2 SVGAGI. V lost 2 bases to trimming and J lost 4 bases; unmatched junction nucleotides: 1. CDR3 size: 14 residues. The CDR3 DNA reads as TGTGCCAGCAGTTACCGACAGGGGGCCACTGAAGCTTTCTTT. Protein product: CASSYRQGATEAFF.

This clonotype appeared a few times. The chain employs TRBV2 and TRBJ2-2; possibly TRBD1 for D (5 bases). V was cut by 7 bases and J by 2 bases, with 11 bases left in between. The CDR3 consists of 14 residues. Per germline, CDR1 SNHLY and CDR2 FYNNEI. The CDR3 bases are TGTGCCAGCAAGGCAGGACATAACACCGGGGAGCTGTTTTTT. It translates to CASKAGHNTGELFF.

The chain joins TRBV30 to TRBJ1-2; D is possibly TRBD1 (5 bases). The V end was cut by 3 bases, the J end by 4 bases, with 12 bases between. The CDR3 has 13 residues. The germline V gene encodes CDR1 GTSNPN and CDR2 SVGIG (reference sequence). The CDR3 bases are TGTGCCTGGAGCACAGGAGGGGCCTATGGCTACACCTTC. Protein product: CAWSTGGAYGYTF.

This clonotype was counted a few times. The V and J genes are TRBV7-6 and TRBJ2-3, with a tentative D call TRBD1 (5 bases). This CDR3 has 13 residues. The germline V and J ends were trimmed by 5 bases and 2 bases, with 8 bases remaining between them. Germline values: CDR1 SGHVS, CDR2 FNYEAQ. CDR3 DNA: TGTGCCAGCAGCGGACAACACACAGATACGCAGTATTTT. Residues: CASSGQHTDTQYF.

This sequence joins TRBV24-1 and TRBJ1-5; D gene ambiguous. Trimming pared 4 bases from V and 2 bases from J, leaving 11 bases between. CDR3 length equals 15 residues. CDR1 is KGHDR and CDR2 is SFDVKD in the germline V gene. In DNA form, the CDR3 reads TGTGCCACCAGTGAATCCGGAGTCGGCAATCAGCCCCAGCATTTT. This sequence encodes CATSESGVGNQPQHF.

The CDR3 DNA is TGTGCCGGGGTCACCGTTATAATAACTTCACCCCTCCACTTT. Translating it yields CAGVTVIITSPLHF. This sequence joins TRBV28 and TRBJ1-6; D remains unclear. This CDR3 contains 14 residues. The V gene lost 11 bases and the J gene lost 9 bases, with 20 bases spanning the gap. Germline V CDR1 and CDR2: MDHEN, SYDVKM.

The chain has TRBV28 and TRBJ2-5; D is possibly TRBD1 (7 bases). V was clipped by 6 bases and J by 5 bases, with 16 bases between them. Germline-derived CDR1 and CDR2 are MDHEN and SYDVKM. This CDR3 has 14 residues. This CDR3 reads CASRAGGGDETQYF. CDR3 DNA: TGTGCCAGCAGAGCCGGAGGGGGCGATGAGACCCAGTACTTC.

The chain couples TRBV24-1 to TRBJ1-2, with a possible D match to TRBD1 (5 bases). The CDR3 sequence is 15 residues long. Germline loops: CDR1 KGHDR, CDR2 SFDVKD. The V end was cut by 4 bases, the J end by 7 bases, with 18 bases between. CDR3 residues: CATSERGRLLGGYTF. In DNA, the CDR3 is TGTGCCACCAGTGAAAGGGGACGCCTGCTCGGTGGCTACACCTTC.

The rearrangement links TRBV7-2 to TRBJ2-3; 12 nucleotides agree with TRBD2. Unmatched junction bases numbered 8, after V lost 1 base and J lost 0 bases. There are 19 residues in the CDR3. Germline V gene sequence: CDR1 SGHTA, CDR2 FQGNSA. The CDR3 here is CASSLVASGGGGSTDTQYF. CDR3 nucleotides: TGTGCCAGCAGCTTAGTAGCTAGCGGGGGGGGTGGAAGCACAGATACGCAGTATTTT.

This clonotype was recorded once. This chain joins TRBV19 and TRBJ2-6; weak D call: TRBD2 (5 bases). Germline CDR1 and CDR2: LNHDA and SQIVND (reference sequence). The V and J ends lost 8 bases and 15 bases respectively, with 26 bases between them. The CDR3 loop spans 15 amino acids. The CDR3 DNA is TGTGCCAGTCTAAGCGGAGGACCTCCGGACCTGGGCCTGACTTTC. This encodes CASLSGGPPDLGLTF.